The 20 T cell receptor beta chains below were found in one sample sequenced in a study of blood T cell repertoires in COVID-19. TCRdb's table, derived via immunoSEQ multiplex PCR, lists solely in-frame clones and lacks some. Found here are 70,000 or so clones, under 95% of them singletons; the top ten hold around 9%. Sequencing was done on a sample of peripheral blood. The receptors derive from a human donor in a cohort sampled during active COVID-19.

The V call is TRBV30, the J call TRBJ1-2, with 11 bases identical to TRBD1. This CDR3 comprises 15 residues. Germline V gene sequence: CDR1 GTSNPN, CDR2 SVGIG (reference sequence). V was pared by 1 base and J by 3 bases, with 4 bases of the junction left unmatched. As DNA, the CDR3 is TGTGCCTGGAGTGGGACAGGGGGCCCTTACTATGGCTACACCTTC. Protein: CAWSGTGGPYYGYTF.

There are a few counts of this clone. The J gene is TRBJ2-1, the V gene TRBV19; no clear D. The CDR3 spans 15 residues. V lost 2 bases and J lost 0, with 8 bases in between. CDR1 and CDR2 (germline): LNHDA, SQIVND (reference sequence). The CDR3 spells CASSITPNSYNEQFF. CDR3 coding DNA: TGTGCCAGTAGTATAACTCCAAACTCCTACAATGAGCAGTTCTTC.

About this clone itself: Mismatch with germline at one junction end may stem from a read error. The J gene is TRBJ2-7, the V gene TRBV11-2; no definite D call. CDR3 length: 13 amino acids. Germline V lookup: CDR1 SGHAT, CDR2 FQNNGV. The chain's CDR3 is CASSLESSHEQYF. Written as DNA, the CDR3 is TGTGCCAGCAGCTTAGAATCCTCCCACGAGCAGTACTTC.

This chain joins TRBV9 and TRBJ1-3; 9 nucleotides match TRBD1. The CDR3 is 19 amino acids. Germline lookup yields CDR1 SGDLS and CDR2 YYNGEE. With V trimmed by 3 bases and J by 2 bases, 15 bases remained unmatched. CDR3 in amino acids: CASSDSPGTGQITGNTIYF. The DNA of the CDR3 is TGTGCCAGCAGCGACTCCCCGGGGACAGGGCAAATTACTGGAAACACCATATATTTT.

The chain joins TRBV5-4 to TRBJ2-7, with a tentative D call TRBD2 (5 bases). Trimming took off 0 bases at V and 3 bases at J, with 10 bases between the two ends. Germline loops: CDR1 SGHNT, CDR2 YYREEE (reference sequence). The length of the CDR3 is 14 residues. CDR3 region: CASSLGGLGYEQYF. For the CDR3, the DNA is TGTGCCAGCAGCTTGGGAGGGCTAGGCTACGAGCAGTACTTC.

The V gene is TRBV5-1, the J gene TRBJ2-5; D uncertain. The ends were cut back, 1 base at V and 2 bases at J, with 12 bases in the middle. Germline loops: CDR1 SGHRS, CDR2 YFSETQ. This CDR3 is built from 15 residues. CDR3 nucleotides: TGCGCCAGCAGCTTGACCGGCGGATCTCAAGAGACCCAGTACTTC. Its protein product is CASSLTGGSQETQYF.

V usage is TRBV6-2 or TRBV6-3 and J usage is TRBJ1-1, with D maybe TRBD1 (5 bases). Trimming took 6 bases from V and 0 from J, leaving 17 bases between them. The length of the CDR3 is 16 residues. Germline V gene data show CDR1 as MNHEY and CDR2 as SVGEGT. CDR3 nucleotide sequence: TGTGCCAGCAGGTACCAGGGTTCTTCTATGAACACTGAAGCTTTCTTT. Translated: CASRYQGSSMNTEAFF.

The chain carries TRBV12-3 or TRBV12-4 and TRBJ1-1; D is uncertain. This CDR3 has 13 amino acids. With 3 bases removed from V and 3 bases from J, the gap between germline ends came to 8 bases. The CDR3 bases are TGTGCCAGCAGTTTCTTTCGGGACACTGAAGCTTTCTTT. Residues: CASSFFRDTEAFF.

This chain uses TRBV7-9 with TRBJ2-7, with D maybe TRBD2 (5 bases). V dropped 2 bases and J dropped 3 bases, with 17 bases sitting between them. Germline CDR1 and CDR2: SEHNR and FQNEAQ (reference sequence). This CDR3 is 16 amino acids long. The CDR3 DNA reads as TGTGCCAGCAGCTTATCGAGCCTCGGGGAAGACTACGAGCAGTACTTC. Translating gives CASSLSSLGEDYEQYF.

This clone was picked up one time. This chain connects TRBV14 to TRBJ1-2; the D gene is possibly TRBD1 (6 bases). This CDR3 has 15 amino acids. The V and J ends lost 4 bases and 2 bases respectively, with 14 bases between them. Germline assignment: CDR1 SGHDN and CDR2 FVKESK. Here the CDR3 DNA reads TGTGCCAGCAGCCCCTCAGGACAGTTCAACTATGGCTACACCTTC. Its protein product is CASSPSGQFNYGYTF.

This chain uses TRBV6-1 with TRBJ2-5, with D possibly matching TRBD2 (6 bases). Germline CDR1 reads MNHNS; CDR2 reads SASEGT. V gave up 2 bases and J gave up 4 bases, with 14 bases separating them. CDR3 length: 15 amino acids. The CDR3 DNA is TGTGCCAGCAGTGAAAACTTTCAGGGAGGAGAGACCCAGTACTTC. As protein: CASSENFQGGETQYF.

This sequence joins TRBV18 and TRBJ1-5; 7 positions match TRBD1. V gave up 3 bases and J gave up 6 bases; unmatched junction bases: 8. CDR3 length: 15 amino acids. The germline CDR1 and CDR2 sequences are KGHSH and LQKENI. CDR3 nucleotide sequence: TGTGCCAGCTCACCGACGACAGGGCAGGGTCAGCCCCAGCATTTT. It codes for CASSPTTGQGQPQHF.

A few counts support this clone. The rearrangement joins TRBV11-2 to TRBJ1-5; D may be TRBD1 (5 bases). V lost 0 bases and J 5 bases, leaving 11 bases between the germline ends. Per germline, CDR1 SGHAT and CDR2 FQNNGV. This CDR3 is 15 amino acids long. The CDR3 region is CASSLEGTGHQPQHF. CDR3 bases: TGTGCCAGCAGCTTAGAGGGTACAGGCCATCAGCCCCAGCATTTT.

This rearrangement joins TRBV4-1 to TRBJ1-5; TRBD1 is a possible D gene (5 bases). The CDR3 consists of 19 residues. Trimming pared 0 bases from V and 1 base from J, leaving 19 bases between. Germline V lookup: CDR1 MGHRA, CDR2 YSYEKL. The CDR3 DNA sequence: TGCGCCAGCAGCCAAGAGAGGGGAGGGCTACCCTGGAGCAATCAGCCCCAGCATTTT. Its translation: CASSQERGGLPWSNQPQHF.

This chain joins TRBV19 and TRBJ1-5; D remains ambiguous. Germline V gene lookup returns CDR1 LNHDA and CDR2 SQIVND (reference sequence). With 0 bases removed from V and 7 bases from J, the gap between germline ends came to 19 bases. This CDR3 region has 17 residues. The CDR3, as DNA: TGTGCCAGTAGTATAGACACACCCCCCCTAGCTGGACAGCCCCAGCATTTT. Translation: CASSIDTPPLAGQPQHF. Combining the CDR3 with reference TRBV19 and TRBJ1-5 gives the whole variable domain DGGITQSPKYLFRKEGQNVTLSCEQNLNHDAMYWYRQDPGQGLRLIYYSQIVNDFQKGDIAEGYSVSREKKESFPLTVTSAQKNPTAFYLCASSIDTPPLAGQPQHFGDGTRLSIL.

V gene TRBV28 combines with J gene TRBJ1-2, with a weak D call TRBD1 (6 bases). Germline V gives CDR1 MDHEN, CDR2 SYDVKM. The CDR3 totals 13 residues. Trimming shortened V by 5 bases and J by 0 bases, and 7 bases separated the two germline ends. In DNA form, the CDR3 reads TGTGCCAGCAGTGGGGGCTCTAACTATGGCTACACCTTC. It codes for CASSGGSNYGYTF.

V gene TRBV5-6 combines with J gene TRBJ1-6; D possibly corresponds to TRBD1 (5 bases). Germline CDR1 is SGHDT and CDR2 is YYEEEE. V lost 0 bases and J lost 9, with 13 bases in between. The CDR3 loop spans 15 amino acids. CDR3 region: CASSLGAGWGSPLHF. Here the CDR3 DNA reads TGTGCCAGCAGCTTGGGGGCAGGGTGGGGTTCACCCCTCCACTTT.

The chain uses TRBV2 and TRBJ1-1; D is undetermined. This CDR3 is built from 15 residues. The V gene's germline CDR1 is SNHLY and CDR2 FYNNEI. Trimming removed 8 bases at V and 1 base at J, with 17 bases between. CDR3: CASSLNAQRNTEAFF. In DNA, the CDR3 is TGTGCCAGCTCTCTAAATGCGCAAAGGAACACTGAAGCTTTCTTT.

The genes are TRBV28 and TRBJ2-7; TRBD2 agrees at 7 bases. Germline-derived CDR1 and CDR2 are MDHEN and SYDVKM. The J segment lost 4 bases and the V segment lost 7 bases, leaving 7 bases of the junction unmatched. This CDR3 spans 13 amino acids. The CDR3 DNA follows: TGTGCCAGCACTCCCAGCGGGGTGTACGAGCAGTACTTC. As protein: CASTPSGVYEQYF. Full variable domain (remainder filled in from reference TRBV28 and TRBJ2-7): DVKVTQSSRYLVKRTGEKVFLECVQDMDHENMFWYRQDPGLGLRLIYFSYDVKMKEKGDIPEGYSVSREKKERFSLILESASTNQTSMYLCASTPSGVYEQYFGPGTRLTVT.

V gene TRBV6-5 combines with J gene TRBJ1-6; no clear D. CDR1 and CDR2 (germline): MNHEY, SVGAGI. Trimming took 5 bases from V and 10 from J, leaving 15 bases between them. This CDR3 is 14 amino acids long. CDR3 sequence: CASSNPDGGSPLHF. The CDR3 region has the DNA TGTGCCAGCAGTAATCCGGACGGAGGATCACCCCTCCACTTT.